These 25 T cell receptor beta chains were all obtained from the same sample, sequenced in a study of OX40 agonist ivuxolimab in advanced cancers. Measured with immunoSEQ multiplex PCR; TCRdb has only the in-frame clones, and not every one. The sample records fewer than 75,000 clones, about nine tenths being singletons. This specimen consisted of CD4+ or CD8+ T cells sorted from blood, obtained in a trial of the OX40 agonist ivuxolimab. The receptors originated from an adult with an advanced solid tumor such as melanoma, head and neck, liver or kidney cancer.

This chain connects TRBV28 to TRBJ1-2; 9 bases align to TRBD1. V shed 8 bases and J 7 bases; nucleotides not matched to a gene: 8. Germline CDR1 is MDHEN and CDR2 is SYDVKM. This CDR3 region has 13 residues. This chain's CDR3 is CASGGDRAPGYTF. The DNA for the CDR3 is TGTGCCAGCGGGGGGGACAGGGCTCCTGGCTACACCTTC.

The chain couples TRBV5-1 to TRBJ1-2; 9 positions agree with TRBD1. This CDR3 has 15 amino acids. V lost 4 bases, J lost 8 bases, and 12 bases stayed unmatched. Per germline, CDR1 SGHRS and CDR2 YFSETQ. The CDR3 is CASSLMTGTGTGYTF. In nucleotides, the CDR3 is TGCGCCAGCAGCCTCATGACCGGGACAGGGACCGGCTACACCTTC.

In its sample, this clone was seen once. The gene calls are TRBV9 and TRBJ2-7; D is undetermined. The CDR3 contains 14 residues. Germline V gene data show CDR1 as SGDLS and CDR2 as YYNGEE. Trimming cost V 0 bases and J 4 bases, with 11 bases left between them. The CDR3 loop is CASSVDGARYEQYF. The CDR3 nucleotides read TGTGCCAGCAGCGTAGATGGAGCCAGGTACGAGCAGTACTTC.

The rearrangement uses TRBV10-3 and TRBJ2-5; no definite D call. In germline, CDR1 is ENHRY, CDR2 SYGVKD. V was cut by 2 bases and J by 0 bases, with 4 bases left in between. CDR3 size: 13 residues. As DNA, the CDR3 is TGTGCCATCAGTGAGGAGGACCAAGAGACCCAGTACTTC. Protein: CAISEEDQETQYF.

The CDR3 coding sequence is TGTGCCAGCAGCGGACAGGGATGGGGGACCCAGTACTTC. Residues: CASSGQGWGTQYF. V gene TRBV14 combines with J gene TRBJ2-5; 8 nucleotides align to TRBD1. V lost 5 bases, J lost 7 bases, and 6 bases stayed unmatched. The CDR3 spans 13 residues. CDR1 is SGHDN, CDR2 FVKESK, per germline.

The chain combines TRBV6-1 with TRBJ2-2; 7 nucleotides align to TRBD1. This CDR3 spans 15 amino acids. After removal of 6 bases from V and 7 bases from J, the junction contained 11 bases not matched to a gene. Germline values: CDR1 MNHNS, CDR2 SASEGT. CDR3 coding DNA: TGTGCCAGCAGCCTGCAGGGACCAGGGGGCGGGGAGCTGTTTTTT. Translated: CASSLQGPGGGELFF.

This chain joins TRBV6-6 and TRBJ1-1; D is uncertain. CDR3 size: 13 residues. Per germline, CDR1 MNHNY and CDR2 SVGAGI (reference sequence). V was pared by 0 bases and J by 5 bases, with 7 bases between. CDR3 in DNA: TGTGCCAGCAGTTACTCCCAAGGAACTGAAGCTTTCTTT. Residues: CASSYSQGTEAFF.

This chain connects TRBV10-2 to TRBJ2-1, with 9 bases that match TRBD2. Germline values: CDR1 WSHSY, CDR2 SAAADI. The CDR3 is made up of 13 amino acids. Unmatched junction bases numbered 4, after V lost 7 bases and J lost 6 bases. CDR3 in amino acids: CASKLAGTNEQFF. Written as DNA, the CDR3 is TGCGCCAGCAAGCTAGCGGGAACCAATGAGCAGTTCTTC.

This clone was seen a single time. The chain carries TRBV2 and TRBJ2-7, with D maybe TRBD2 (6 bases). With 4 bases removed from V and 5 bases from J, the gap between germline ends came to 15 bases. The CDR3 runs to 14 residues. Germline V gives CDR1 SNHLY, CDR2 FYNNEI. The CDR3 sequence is CASSVGGGVHEQYF. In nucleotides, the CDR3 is TGTGCCAGCAGTGTGGGAGGAGGGGTCCACGAGCAGTACTTC.

The CDR3 bases are TGCGCCAGCAGCCCTGTGGGACACATGGAAGAGACCCAGTACTTC. This encodes CASSPVGHMEETQYF. V usage is TRBV5-1 and J usage is TRBJ2-5; D possibly corresponds to TRBD1 (6 bases). This CDR3 is 15 amino acids long. Trimming pared 4 bases from V and 3 bases from J, leaving 16 bases between. Looked up from germline, CDR1 is SGHRS and CDR2 is YFSETQ.

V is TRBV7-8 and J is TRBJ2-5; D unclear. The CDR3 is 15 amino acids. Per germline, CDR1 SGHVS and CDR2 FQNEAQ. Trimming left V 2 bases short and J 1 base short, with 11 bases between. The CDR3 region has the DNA TGTGCCAGCAGCTTATCTTGGGCGGTCCAAGAGACCCAGTACTTC. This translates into CASSLSWAVQETQYF. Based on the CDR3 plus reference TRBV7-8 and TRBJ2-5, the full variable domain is GAGVSQSPRYKVAKRGQDVALRCDPISGHVSLFWYQQALGQGPEFLTYFQNEAQLDKSGLPSDRFFAERPEGSVSTLKIQRTQQEDSAVYLCASSLSWAVQETQYFGPGTRLLVL.

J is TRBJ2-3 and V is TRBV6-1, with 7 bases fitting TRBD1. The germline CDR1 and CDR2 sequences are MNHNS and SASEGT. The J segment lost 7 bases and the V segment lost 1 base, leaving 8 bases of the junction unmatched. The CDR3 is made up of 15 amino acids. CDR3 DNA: TGTGCCAGCAGTGAAGAGGGGGCAGGAAGAAATACGCAGTATTTT. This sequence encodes CASSEEGAGRNTQYF.

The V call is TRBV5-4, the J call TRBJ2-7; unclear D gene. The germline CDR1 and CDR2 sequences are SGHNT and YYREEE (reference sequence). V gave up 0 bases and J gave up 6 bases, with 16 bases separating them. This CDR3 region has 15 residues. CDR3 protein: CASSLAGGITGEQYF. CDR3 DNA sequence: TGTGCCAGCAGCTTGGCCGGTGGGATCACGGGCGAGCAGTACTTC.

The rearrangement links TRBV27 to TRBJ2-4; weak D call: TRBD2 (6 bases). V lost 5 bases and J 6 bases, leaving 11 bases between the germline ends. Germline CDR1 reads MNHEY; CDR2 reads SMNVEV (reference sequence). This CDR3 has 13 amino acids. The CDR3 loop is CASSPPGRNIQYF. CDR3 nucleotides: TGTGCCAGCAGTCCCCCCGGGAGAAACATTCAGTACTTC.

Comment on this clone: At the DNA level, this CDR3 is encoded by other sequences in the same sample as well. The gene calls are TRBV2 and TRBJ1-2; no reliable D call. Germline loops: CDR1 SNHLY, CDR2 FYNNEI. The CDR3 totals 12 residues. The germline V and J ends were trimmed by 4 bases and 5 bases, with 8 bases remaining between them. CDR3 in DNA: TGTGCCAGCAGTGGGACGGGGTATGGCTACACCTTC. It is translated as CASSGTGYGYTF.

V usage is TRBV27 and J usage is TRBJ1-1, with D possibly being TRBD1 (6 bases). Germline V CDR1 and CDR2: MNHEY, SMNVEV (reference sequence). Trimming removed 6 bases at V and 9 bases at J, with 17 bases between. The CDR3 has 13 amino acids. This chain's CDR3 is CASSPGGLLKAFF. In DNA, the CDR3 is TGTGCCAGCAGCCCGGGGGGCCTCCTGAAAGCTTTCTTT.

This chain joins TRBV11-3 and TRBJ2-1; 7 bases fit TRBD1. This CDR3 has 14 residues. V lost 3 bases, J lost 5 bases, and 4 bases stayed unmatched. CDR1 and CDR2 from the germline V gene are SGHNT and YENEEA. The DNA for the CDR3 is TGTGCCAGCAGCTTGGGACAGCGAGACAATGAGCAGTTCTTC. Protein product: CASSLGQRDNEQFF.

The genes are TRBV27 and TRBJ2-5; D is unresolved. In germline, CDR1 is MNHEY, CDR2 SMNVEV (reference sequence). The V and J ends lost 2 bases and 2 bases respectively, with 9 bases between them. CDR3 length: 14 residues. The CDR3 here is CASSLAGWQETQYF. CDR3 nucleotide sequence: TGTGCCAGCAGTTTAGCTGGTTGGCAAGAGACCCAGTACTTC.

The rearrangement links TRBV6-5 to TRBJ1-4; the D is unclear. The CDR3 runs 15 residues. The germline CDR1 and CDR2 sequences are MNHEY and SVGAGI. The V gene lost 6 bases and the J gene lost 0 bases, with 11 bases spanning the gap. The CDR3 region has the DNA TGTGCCAGCAGCCGGAAGGGCGCAACTAATGAAAAACTGTTTTTT. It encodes CASSRKGATNEKLFF.

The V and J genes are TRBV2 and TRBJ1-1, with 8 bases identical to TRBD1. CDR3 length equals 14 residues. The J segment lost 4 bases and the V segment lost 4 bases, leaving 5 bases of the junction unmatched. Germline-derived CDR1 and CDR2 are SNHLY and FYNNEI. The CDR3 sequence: CASSARGQATEAFF. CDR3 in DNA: TGTGCCAGCAGTGCCAGGGGGCAAGCCACTGAAGCTTTCTTT. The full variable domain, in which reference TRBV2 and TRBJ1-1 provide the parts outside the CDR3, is EPEVTQTPSHQVTQMGQEVILRCVPISNHLYFYWYRQILGQKVEFLVSFYNNEISEKSEIFDDQFSVERPDGSNFTLKIRSTKLEDSAMYFCASSARGQATEAFFGQGTRLTVV.

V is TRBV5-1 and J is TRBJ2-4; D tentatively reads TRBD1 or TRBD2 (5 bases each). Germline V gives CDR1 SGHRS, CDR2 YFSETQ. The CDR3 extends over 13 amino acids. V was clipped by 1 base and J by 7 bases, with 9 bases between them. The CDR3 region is CASSLFGANIQYF. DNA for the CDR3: TGCGCCAGCAGCTTGTTCGGGGCGAACATTCAGTACTTC. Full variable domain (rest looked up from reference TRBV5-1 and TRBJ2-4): KAGVTQTPRYLIKTRGQQVTLSCSPISGHRSVSWYQQTPGQGLQFLFEYFSETQRNKGNFPGRFSGRQFSNSRSEMNVSTLELGDSALYLCASSLFGANIQYFGAGTRLSVL.

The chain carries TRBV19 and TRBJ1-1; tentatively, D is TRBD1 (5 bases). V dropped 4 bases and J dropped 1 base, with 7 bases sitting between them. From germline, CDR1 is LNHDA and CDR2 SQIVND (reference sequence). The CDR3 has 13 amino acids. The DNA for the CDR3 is TGTGCCAGTAGTACGGGACGGAACACTGAAGCTTTCTTT. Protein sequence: CASSTGRNTEAFF. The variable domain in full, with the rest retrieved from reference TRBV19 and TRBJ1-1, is DGGITQSPKYLFRKEGQNVTLSCEQNLNHDAMYWYRQDPGQGLRLIYYSQIVNDFQKGDIAEGYSVSREKKESFPLTVTSAQKNPTAFYLCASSTGRNTEAFFGQGTRLTVV.

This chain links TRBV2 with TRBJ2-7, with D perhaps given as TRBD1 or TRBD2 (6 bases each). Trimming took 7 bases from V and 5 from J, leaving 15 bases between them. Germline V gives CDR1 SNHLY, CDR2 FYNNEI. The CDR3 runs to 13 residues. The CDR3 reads CASMGGRDHEQYF. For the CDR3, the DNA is TGTGCCAGCATGGGGGGCAGGGACCACGAGCAGTACTTC.

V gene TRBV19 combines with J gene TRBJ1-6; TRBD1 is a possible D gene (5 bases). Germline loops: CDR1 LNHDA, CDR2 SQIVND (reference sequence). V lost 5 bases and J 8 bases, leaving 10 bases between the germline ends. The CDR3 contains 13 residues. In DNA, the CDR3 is TGTGCCAGTAGTTCGGGGCCCTATTCACCCCTCCACTTT. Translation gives CASSSGPYSPLHF.

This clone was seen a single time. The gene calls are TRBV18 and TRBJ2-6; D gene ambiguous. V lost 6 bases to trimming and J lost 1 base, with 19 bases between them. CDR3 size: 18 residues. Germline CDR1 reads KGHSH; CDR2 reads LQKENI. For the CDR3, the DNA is TGTGCCAGCTCCCCCCAGGCCGCCCTTGGATCTGGGGCCAACGTCCTGACTTTC. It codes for CASSPQAALGSGANVLTF. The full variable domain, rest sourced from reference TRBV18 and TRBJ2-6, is NAGVMQNPRHLVRRRGQEARLRCSPMKGHSHVYWYRQLPEEGLKFMVYLQKENIIDESGMPKERFSAEFPKEGPSILRIQQVVRGDSAAYFCASSPQAALGSGANVLTFGAGSRLTVL.